This T cell receptor (beta chain) originates from a study of tumor-infiltrating lymphocytes in primary liver carcinoma. Study overall: The study included patients who were men and women aged 30 to 69 years. Maximum tumor diameters ranged from roughly 4.2 to 10 cm, stage T1-T3 N0M0. Sequenced samples came back with roughly 3.65 to 8 million productive TCRbeta reads, and the counts looked alike across tissue types.

From roughly 0.55 ug of total RNA, TCR beta-specific cDNA was reverse-transcribed using a constant-region primer. Libraries for TCR beta were built through three nested multiplex PCR rounds, which together made up a slightly modified ARM-PCR procedure. The opening two PCR rounds, about 11 cycles each, paired TRBV1-TRBV30 forward primers with a C-beta reverse primer. TCRdb analysed the multiplex PCR reads with MiXCR anew, one entry per CDR3 protein. There are 250,000 to 350,000 distinct CDR3 sequences in the sample; 50% to 60% occur only once, and 15% to 20% lies in the top ten. Germline DNA was extracted too, while blood RNA derived from unsorted whole blood. Trimming left V 6 bases short and J 4 bases short, with 13 bases between. CDR3 length: 14 residues. Looked up from germline, CDR1 is MNHNS and CDR2 is SASEGT.

Sequencing was performed on peripheral blood. The sequence was collected from a woman aged 25 to 39 with primary liver carcinoma and hepatitis B virus infection. The chain links TRBV6-1 to TRBJ2-1; the D gene is possibly TRBD2 (6 bases). The CDR3 loop reads CASRIGSLYNEQFF. CDR3 nucleotides: TGTGCCAGCAGGATCGGGAGTCTTTACAATGAGCAGTTCTTC.